This TCR beta chain was identified in a study of shared clonotypes between healthy human individuals. J lost 0 bases, V lost 7 bases, and 3 bases had no gene match. The CDR3 has 14 residues. Germline CDR1 MNHNS, CDR2 SASEGT. Findings of the study overall: Clonotype sharing across several donors was observed for around 5% of naive CD4 clonotypes.

The authors ran the assay at deep level. This table comes from immunoSEQ multiplex PCR, and its TCRdb copy is limited to in-frame clones, with some not included. The sample carries some 2.4 million clones, approximately 93% recorded once. Points on this clone: Its antigen is currently unknown. Other DNA variants within this sample encode the same CDR3.

The clonotype comes from a man younger than 35 in good health. Some clones in this sample may be carry-over from other donors' samples. J is TRBJ2-7 and V is TRBV6-1, with 10 bases identical to TRBD2. The sample comprised naive CD4+ T cells from PBMCs. This sample's subset: CD45RA+ positively selected. This CDR3 reads CASTRTSGSYEQYF. CDR3 bases: TGTGCCAGCACCCGGACTAGCGGCTCCTACGAGCAGTACTTC.